The clone carrying this T cell receptor (beta chain) was found many times. Its antigen is not known. RNA transcripts gave rise to amplified TCR beta CDR3 regions. The TCR CDR3 first-round RT-PCR relied on the HTBI primer set. TCRdb used MiXCR to reprocess the multiplex PCR reads, holding one entry per CDR3 protein. The data contain about 560,000 distinct CDR3 sequences, approximately 14% of them singletons. Patients counted as stable if ophthalmopathy did not develop within 18 months. Researchers barred patients who had uncontrolled infection, other autoimmune disease, pregnancy or lactation. This record belongs to a study of T cells in Graves' hyperthyroidism and ophthalmopathy. Points from the study as a whole: Model predictions of ophthalmopathy came a median about six months before onset. Ophthalmopathy and stable hyperthyroidism were separated by a 13 V-J model.

The CDR3 runs to 16 residues. The ends were cut back, 2 bases at V and 8 bases at J, with 22 bases in the middle. CDR1 is GTSNPN, CDR2 SVGIG, per germline (reference sequence). The material sequenced was blood. This receptor was identified in a middle-aged woman with Graves' hyperthyroidism. V gene TRBV30 combines with J gene TRBJ2-1; D is perhaps TRBD2 (5 bases). CDR3 nucleotide sequence: TGTGCCTGGAGTCCCCTAGCCTTTTTCCCAACCCATGAGCAGTTCTTC. It translates to CAWSPLAFFPTHEQFF.